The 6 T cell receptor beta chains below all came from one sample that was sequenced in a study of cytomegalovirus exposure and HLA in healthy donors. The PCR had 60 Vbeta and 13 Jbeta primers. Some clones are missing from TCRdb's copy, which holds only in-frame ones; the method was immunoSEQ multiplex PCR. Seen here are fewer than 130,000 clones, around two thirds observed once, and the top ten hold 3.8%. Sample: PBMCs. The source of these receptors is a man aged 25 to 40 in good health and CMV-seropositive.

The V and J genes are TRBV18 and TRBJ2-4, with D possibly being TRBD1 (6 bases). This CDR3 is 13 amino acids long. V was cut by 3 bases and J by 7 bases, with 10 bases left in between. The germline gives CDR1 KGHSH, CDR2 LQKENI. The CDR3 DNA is TGTGCCAGCTCACCGGGACAAGCCAACATTCAGTACTTC. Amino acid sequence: CASSPGQANIQYF.

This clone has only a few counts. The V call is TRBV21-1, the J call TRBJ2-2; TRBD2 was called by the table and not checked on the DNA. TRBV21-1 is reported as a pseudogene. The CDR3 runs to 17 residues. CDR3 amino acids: CASSGPSGEIPTGELFF. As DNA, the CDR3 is TGTGCCAGCAGCGGGCCTAGCGGGGAGATACCCACCGGGGAGCTGTTTTTT.

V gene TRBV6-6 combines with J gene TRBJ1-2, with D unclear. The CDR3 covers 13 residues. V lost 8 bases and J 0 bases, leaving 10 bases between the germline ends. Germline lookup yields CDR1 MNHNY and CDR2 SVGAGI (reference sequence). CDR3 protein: CASVWAANYGYTF. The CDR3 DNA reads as TGTGCCAGCGTCTGGGCAGCTAACTATGGCTACACCTTC.

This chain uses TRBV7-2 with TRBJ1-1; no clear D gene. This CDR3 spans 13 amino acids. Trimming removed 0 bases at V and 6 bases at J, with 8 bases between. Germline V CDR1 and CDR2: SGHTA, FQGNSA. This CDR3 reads CASSLALRAEAFF. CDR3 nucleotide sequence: TGTGCCAGCAGCTTAGCGCTGAGGGCTGAAGCTTTCTTT.

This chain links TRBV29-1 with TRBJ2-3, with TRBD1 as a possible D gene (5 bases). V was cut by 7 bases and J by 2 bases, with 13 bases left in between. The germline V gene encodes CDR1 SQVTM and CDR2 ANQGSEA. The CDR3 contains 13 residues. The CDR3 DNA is TGCAGCGCCTCGACAGAACTCACAGATACGCAGTATTTT. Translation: CSASTELTDTQYF.

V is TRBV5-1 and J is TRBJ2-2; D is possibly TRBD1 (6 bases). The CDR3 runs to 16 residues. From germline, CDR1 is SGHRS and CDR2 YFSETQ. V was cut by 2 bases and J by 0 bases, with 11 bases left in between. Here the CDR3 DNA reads TGCGCCAGCAGCTTAACCACAGGGACGAACACCGGGGAGCTGTTTTTT. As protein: CASSLTTGTNTGELFF.